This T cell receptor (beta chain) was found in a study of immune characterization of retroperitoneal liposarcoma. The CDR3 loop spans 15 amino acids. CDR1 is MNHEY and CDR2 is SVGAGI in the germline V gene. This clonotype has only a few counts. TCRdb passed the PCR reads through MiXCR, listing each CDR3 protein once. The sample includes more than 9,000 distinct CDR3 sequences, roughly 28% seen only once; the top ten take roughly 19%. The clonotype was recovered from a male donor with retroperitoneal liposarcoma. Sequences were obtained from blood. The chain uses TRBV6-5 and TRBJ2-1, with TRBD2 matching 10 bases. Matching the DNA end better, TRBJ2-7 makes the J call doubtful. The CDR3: CASSSPGLANYEQYF. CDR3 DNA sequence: TGTGCCAGCAGTTCCCCGGGACTAGCGAACTACGAGCAGTACTTC.